These 16 T cell receptor beta chains were sequenced from one sample in a study of post-analysis software for immune sequencing data. The study, taken as a whole, reports: With TRBV5-6, TRBV5-1 and TRBV20-1 included, about five TRBV segments were more frequent in patients than in controls.

The TCR beta cDNA libraries contained unique molecular identifiers. Using its own MiXCR run on the PCR reads, TCRdb lists one record per CDR3 protein. The table records roughly 400,000 distinct CDR3 sequences, 35% to 45% of them present only once. Their antigens remain unidentified. Sequencing was carried out using blood. The source is a girl aged 2 to 10 with multiple sclerosis.

The CDR3 reads CASSWGLAEKRTDTQYF. CDR3 in DNA: TGTGCCAGCAGCTGGGGACTAGCGGAAAAGCGCACAGATACGCAGTATTTT. The chain employs TRBV7-8 and TRBJ2-3; 11 bases align to TRBD2. The CDR3 runs 17 residues. Germline V gives CDR1 SGHVS, CDR2 FQNEAQ. The ends lost 4 bases at V and 1 base at J; junction bases unmatched: 7.

A remark on this clonotype: Germline is not matched at one junction end, which may reflect a read error. V and J are TRBV13 and TRBJ2-5; 14 bases agree with TRBD2. This CDR3 is built from 17 residues. The germline V gene encodes CDR1 PRHDT and CDR2 FYEKMQ (reference sequence). For the CDR3, the DNA is TGTGCCTGCAGCGTGGGACTAGCGGGAGAGGGCCAAGAGACCCAGTACTTC. Protein product: CACSVGLAGEGQETQYF.

The J gene is TRBJ1-4, the V gene TRBV20-1, with TRBD1 matching 11 bases. The CDR3 has 15 residues. Per the germline V gene, CDR1 is DFQATT and CDR2 is SNEGSKA (reference sequence). The junction had 4 bases not matched to a gene; V was cut back by 0 bases and J by 7 bases. CDR3 loop: CSARDWDRGSEKLFF. Written as DNA, the CDR3 is TGCAGTGCTAGAGATTGGGACAGGGGGAGTGAAAAACTGTTTTTT.

For the CDR3, the DNA is TGTGCCAGCAGAACAGGGACGGGAAATGAAAAACTGTTTTTT. Translated: CASRTGTGNEKLFF. The chain is built from TRBV6-5 and TRBJ1-4; tentative D call: TRBD1 (6 bases). The CDR3 covers 14 residues. Between the trimmed V and J ends, which lost 6 bases and 5 bases, there was a span of 13 bases. CDR1 MNHEY and CDR2 SVGAGI come from the germline V gene.

V and J are TRBV20-1 and TRBJ1-5, with TRBD1 matching over 8 bases. Trimming at V came to 5 bases and at J to 5 bases, leaving 5 bases not matched to a gene. Germline V lookup: CDR1 DFQATT, CDR2 SNEGSKA (reference sequence). The CDR3 extends over 13 amino acids. CDR3 sequence (DNA): TGCAGTGCTCGGGACAGGCGGTATCAGCCCCAGCATTTT. Its translation is CSARDRRYQPQHF.

The sample holds a few counts of this clonotype. The genes are TRBV19 and TRBJ1-2, with unresolved D. This CDR3 region has 15 residues. CDR1 is LNHDA, CDR2 SQIVND, per germline (reference sequence). V lost 2 bases and J lost 3, with 13 bases in between. The chain's CDR3 is CASSIQAITYYGYTF. The CDR3 coding sequence is TGTGCCAGTAGTATACAAGCTATTACTTACTATGGCTACACCTTC.

The V and J genes are TRBV21-1 and TRBJ2-7; the D call in the table, TRBD1, was not verified against the DNA. TRBV21-1 counts as a pseudogene. The CDR3 extends over 16 amino acids. This CDR3 reads CASSNTRDGMPWEQYF. The CDR3 coding sequence is TGTGCCAGCAGCAACACCCGGGACGGGATGCCTTGGGAGCAGTACTTC.

The chain is built from TRBV20-1 and TRBJ2-1; D unclear. With 5 bases removed from V and 1 base from J, the gap between germline ends came to 18 bases. The CDR3 is 16 residues long. Germline CDR1 DFQATT, CDR2 SNEGSKA (reference sequence). CDR3 sequence (DNA): TGCAGTGCTTGGAGTGTCCGGAGCGCTTCCTACAATGAGCAGTTCTTC. Protein product: CSAWSVRSASYNEQFF.

With regard to this clonotype: Sequence at one end of the junction differs from germline and may be a read error. The rearrangement uses TRBV20-1 and TRBJ2-3, with a weak D call TRBD1 (5 bases). CDR1 is DFQATT and CDR2 is SNEGSKA in the germline V gene (reference sequence). This CDR3 is 11 amino acids long. The CDR3: CGAGHTDTQYF. The CDR3 DNA reads TGCGGTGCCGGACACACAGATACGCAGTATTTT.

J is TRBJ2-7 and V is TRBV4-3; D unresolved. CDR1 and CDR2 from the germline V gene are LGHNA and YSLEER. Trimming shortened V by 0 bases and J by 3 bases, and 12 bases separated the two germline ends. The CDR3 extends over 15 amino acids. The CDR3 region is CASSQDRQSGYEQYF. CDR3 nucleotides: TGCGCCAGCAGCCAAGATCGCCAGTCTGGCTACGAGCAGTACTTC.

In this sample, this clonotype turned up once. This chain joins TRBV6-1 and TRBJ2-4; 8 nucleotides match TRBD2. Trimming cost V 6 bases and J 0 bases; bases outside gene matches: 16. The CDR3 runs 19 residues. Germline values: CDR1 MNHNS, CDR2 SASEGT. CDR3 region: CASRHGTSKSRGAKNIQYF. The CDR3 bases are TGTGCCAGCAGACACGGGACTAGTAAGTCCAGGGGAGCCAAAAACATTCAGTACTTC.

Notes on this clonotype: One junction end disagrees with the germline gene, perhaps due to a read error. The J gene is TRBJ2-2, the V gene TRBV29-1, with D possibly TRBD2 on 5 matching bases. CDR1 and CDR2 (germline): SQVTM, ANQGSEA. CDR3 length: 13 amino acids. Here the CDR3 DNA reads TGCAGCGTTGCTCCAATTTTCACCGGGAAGCTGTTTTTT. Residues: CSVAPIFTGKLFF.

This clonotype was observed many times. The chain employs TRBV28 and TRBJ1-4; TRBD1 aligns across 7 bases. The CDR3 consists of 16 residues. Germline V gene lookup returns CDR1 MDHEN and CDR2 SYDVKM. The trim removed 5 bases at V and 4 bases at J, leaving 10 bases unmatched. CDR3 nucleotide sequence: TGTGCCAGCAGTCACGGGAGGGGGCCGGGTAATGAAAAACTGTTTTTT. This translates into CASSHGRGPGNEKLFF.

This chain joins TRBV9 and TRBJ2-3; 9 bases agree with TRBD2. Trimming at V came to 4 bases and at J to 1 base, leaving 4 bases not matched to a gene. The CDR3 runs 15 residues. Germline V gene lookup returns CDR1 SGDLS and CDR2 YYNGEE. CDR3 DNA sequence: TGTGCCAGCAGCACTCGACTAGCGGGCACAGATACGCAGTATTTT. It specifies CASSTRLAGTDTQYF.

This clonotype was picked up a small number of times. J is TRBJ1-1 and V is TRBV20-1, with D tentatively TRBD1 (5 bases). The CDR3 totals 13 residues. V lost 5 bases to trimming and J lost 3 bases, with 13 bases between them. CDR1 and CDR2 (germline): DFQATT, SNEGSKA (reference sequence). CDR3 nucleotide sequence: TGCAGTGCTCAGGACACAGCGTACACTGAAGCTTTCTTT. It is translated as CSAQDTAYTEAFF.

The chain is built from TRBV12-3 or TRBV12-4 and TRBJ2-1; TRBD2 matches at 12 bases. CDR3 length equals 16 residues. With V trimmed by 5 bases and J by 6 bases, 8 bases remained unmatched. In DNA, the CDR3 is TGTGCCAGCAGTCCCCGACTAGCGGGAGTAGGCAATGAGCAGTTCTTC. It yields the protein CASSPRLAGVGNEQFF.